The sequence of this TCR beta chain was determined in a study of control samples from healthy donors and cancer patients. Sequenced by immunoSEQ multiplex PCR; TCRdb stores in-frame clones only, minus some. Here the sample spans approximately 94,000 clones, approximately 90% being singletons. V lost 2 bases, J lost 10 bases, and 4 bases stayed unmatched. CDR1 MDHEN and CDR2 SYDVKM come from the germline V gene. The CDR3 is made up of 13 amino acids. The receptor comes from a woman aged 25 to 39 in good health. The source material was blood. The rearrangement links TRBV28 to TRBJ1-4; 7 nucleotides match TRBD1. CDR3 loop: CASSLGGQTKLFF. CDR3 nucleotides: TGTGCCAGCAGTTTAGGGGGACAGACAAAACTGTTTTTT.